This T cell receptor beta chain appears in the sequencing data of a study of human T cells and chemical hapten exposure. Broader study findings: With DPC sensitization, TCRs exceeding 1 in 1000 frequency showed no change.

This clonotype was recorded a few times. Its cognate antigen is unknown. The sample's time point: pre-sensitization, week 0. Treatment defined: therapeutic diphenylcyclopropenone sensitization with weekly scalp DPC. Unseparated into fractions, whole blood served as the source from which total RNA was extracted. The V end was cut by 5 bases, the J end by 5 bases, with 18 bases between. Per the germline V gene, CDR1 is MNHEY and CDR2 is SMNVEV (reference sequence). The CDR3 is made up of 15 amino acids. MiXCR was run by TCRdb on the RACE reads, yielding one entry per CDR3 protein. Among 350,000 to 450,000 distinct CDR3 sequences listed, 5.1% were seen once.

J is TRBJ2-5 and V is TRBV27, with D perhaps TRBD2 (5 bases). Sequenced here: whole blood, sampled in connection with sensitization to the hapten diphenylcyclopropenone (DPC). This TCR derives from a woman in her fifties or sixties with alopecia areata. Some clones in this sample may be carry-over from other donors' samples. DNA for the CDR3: TGTGCCAGCAGTCCTTCTTCCGGGGTAGGGGAGACCCAGTACTTC. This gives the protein CASSPSSGVGETQYF.